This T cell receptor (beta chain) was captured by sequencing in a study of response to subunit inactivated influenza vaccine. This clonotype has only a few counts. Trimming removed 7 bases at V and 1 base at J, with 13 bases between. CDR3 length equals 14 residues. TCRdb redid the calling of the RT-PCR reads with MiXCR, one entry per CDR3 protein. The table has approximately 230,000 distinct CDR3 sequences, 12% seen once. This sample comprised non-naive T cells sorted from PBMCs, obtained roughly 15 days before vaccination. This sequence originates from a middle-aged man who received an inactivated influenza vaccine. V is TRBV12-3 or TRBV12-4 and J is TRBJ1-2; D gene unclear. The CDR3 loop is CASTQRSVNYGYTF. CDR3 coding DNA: TGTGCCAGCACCCAAAGGTCGGTTAACTATGGCTACACCTTC.